Shown below are 17 T cell receptor beta chains from a single sample sequenced in a study of glioma-infiltrating T cells. TCR alpha and beta CDR3 regions were amplified from RNA using iRepertoire nested multiplex PCR. A single record per CDR3 protein comes from TCRdb applying MiXCR to the multiplex PCR reads. The table has about 400,000 distinct CDR3 sequences, approximately 42% seen once. What was sequenced was glioma tissue, nonneoplastic brain tissue, or PBMCs (not recorded which). The origin of the receptors is a human donor with low-grade glioma or glioblastoma, undergoing nonglioma brain surgery, or in good health (not recorded which).

This sequence joins TRBV10-3 and TRBJ2-3; tentative D call: TRBD2 (6 bases). The germline V gene has CDR1 ENHRY and CDR2 SYGVKD. Between the trimmed V and J ends, which lost 7 bases and 2 bases, there was a span of 19 bases. CDR3 length equals 16 residues. CDR3 nucleotide sequence: TGTGCCATCAATTCCCCCCTAGCGTTCTACACAGATACGCAGTATTTT. Amino acid sequence: CAINSPLAFYTDTQYF.

The V and J genes are TRBV20-1 and TRBJ1-1; D is perhaps TRBD1 (6 bases). The germline V and J ends were trimmed by 4 bases and 5 bases, with 20 bases remaining between them. From germline, CDR1 is DFQATT and CDR2 SNEGSKA (reference sequence). CDR3 length equals 15 residues. The CDR3 coding sequence is TGCAGTGCTACCGGGACGGAGGGGGGGATGACTGAAGCTTTCTTT. It is translated as CSATGTEGGMTEAFF.

A few counts support this clonotype. V and J are TRBV19 and TRBJ2-1; possible D gene TRBD1, 6 bases. CDR3 length: 15 residues. Germline V CDR1 and CDR2: LNHDA, SQIVND (reference sequence). Trimming removed 3 bases from V and 2 bases from J, with 11 bases in between. CDR3 in amino acids: CASSIWGRPYNEQFF. The CDR3, as DNA: TGTGCCAGTAGTATCTGGGGGCGCCCCTACAATGAGCAGTTCTTC.

A few counts support this clonotype. The genes are TRBV6-1 and TRBJ2-3; the D is unclear. The V and J ends lost 8 bases and 2 bases respectively, with 14 bases between them. The CDR3 runs 14 residues. Germline loops: CDR1 MNHNS, CDR2 SASEGT. CDR3 sequence: CASRNKWTTDTQYF. CDR3 coding DNA: TGTGCCAGCCGGAACAAGTGGACCACAGATACGCAGTATTTT.

As for this clonotype: This may arise from a read error, as a much more abundant clone is one base away. This rearrangement joins TRBV27 to TRBJ2-3; 7 nucleotides line up with TRBD1. The CDR3 runs 13 residues. Germline CDR1 is MNHEY and CDR2 is SMNVEV (reference sequence). This CDR3 is CASSSLGTDMQYF. The CDR3 coding sequence is TGTGCCAGCAGTTCTCTGGGGACAGATATGCAGTATTTT.

This sequence joins TRBV7-9 and TRBJ1-2; the D gene is possibly TRBD1 (5 bases). The germline V gene encodes CDR1 SEHNR and CDR2 FQNEAQ (reference sequence). The CDR3 covers 13 residues. Trimming pared 4 bases from V and 6 bases from J, leaving 12 bases between. CDR3 sequence reads: CASSSRTDNGYTF. The CDR3 bases are TGTGCCAGCAGCTCCCGGACGGACAATGGCTACACCTTC.

Worth noting for this clonotype: Since a much larger clone is just one base distant, this may be a read error. The chain joins TRBV6-2 or TRBV6-3 to TRBJ2-1; D gene uncertain. The germline CDR1 and CDR2 sequences are MNHEY and SVGEGT. Trimming removed 5 bases at V and 10 bases at J, with 21 bases between. This CDR3 has 15 amino acids. The CDR3 reads CASSQPLGGVDEQFF. CDR3 coding DNA: TGTGCCAGCAGTCAACCCCTCGGTGGGGTCGACGAGCAGTTCTTC.

This clonotype appeared a single time. A much larger clonotype is one base distant, so this may be a read error. Here the CDR3 omits its conserved ending phenylalanine or tryptophan, so a read error is the likely source. The chain carries TRBV6-1 and TRBJ2-7; a weak D match, TRBD1 (6 bases). Trimming took 0 bases from V and 0 from J, leaving 12 bases between them. Germline V gene sequence: CDR1 MNHNS, CDR2 SASEGT. The CDR3 contains 16 residues. Written as DNA, the CDR3 is TGTGCCAGCAGTGAAGCGGGGGCAGACATCTCCTACGAGCAGTACCTC. Residues: CASSEAGADISYEQYL.

V usage is TRBV28 and J usage is TRBJ2-1; no clear D. Trimming stripped 6 bases from V and 3 bases from J, with 15 bases between. Germline CDR1 MDHEN, CDR2 SYDVKM. The CDR3 contains 15 residues. Here the CDR3 DNA reads TGTGCCAGCAGCCGCAGGTCCCACTACTACAATGAGCAGTTCTTC. Its translation: CASSRRSHYYNEQFF.

This clonotype showed up just a few times. V is TRBV5-5 and J is TRBJ2-5; the D is unclear. The CDR3 loop spans 13 amino acids. Trimming removed 4 bases at V and 3 bases at J, with 10 bases between. The germline V gene encodes CDR1 SGHKS and CDR2 YYEKEE (reference sequence). The CDR3 loop reads CASSRTVEETQYF. The CDR3 DNA reads TGTGCCAGCAGCCGGACGGTCGAAGAGACCCAGTACTTC.

A single count supports this clonotype. The J gene is TRBJ2-1, the V gene TRBV7-9; tentative D call: TRBD1 (5 bases). This CDR3 is 14 amino acids long. Germline V CDR1 and CDR2: SEHNR, FQNEAQ (reference sequence). Between the trimmed V and J ends, which lost 4 bases and 8 bases, there was a span of 15 bases. CDR3 region: CASSSRTSPHEQFF. CDR3 DNA: TGTGCCAGCAGCTCCAGGACAAGTCCTCATGAGCAGTTCTTC.

About this clonotype: A clone one base away is much larger, so this may be a read error. This chain uses TRBV6-2 or TRBV6-3 with TRBJ1-1, with unresolved D. V was pared by 2 bases and J by 6 bases, with 10 bases between. The CDR3 consists of 13 residues. Germline CDR1 reads MNHEY; CDR2 reads SVGEGT. The CDR3 DNA is TGTGCCAGCAGTTACGCCGGGTCCCCTGAAGCTTTCTTT. Translating gives CASSYAGSPEAFF.

V gene TRBV5-8 combines with J gene TRBJ2-7; D gene uncertain. V was trimmed by 0 bases and J by 1 base, leaving 20 bases between them. The CDR3 has 18 amino acids. Germline loops: CDR1 SGHTS, CDR2 YDEGEE. CDR3 nucleotides: TGTGCCAGCAGCTTGGTGTGGCTCACCGACCGGAGTTCCTACGAGCAGTACTTC. This encodes CASSLVWLTDRSSYEQYF.

DNA of the CDR3: TGTGCCACCAGCAGAGATCGGCCGGGGCCGGGACGGGAGGGAGAGACCCAGTACTTC. Protein sequence: CATSRDRPGPGREGETQYF. V usage is TRBV15 and J usage is TRBJ2-5, with 8 bases matching TRBD2. The CDR3 length is 19 residues. In germline, CDR1 is LNHNV, CDR2 YYDKDF (reference sequence). The junction had 16 bases not matched to a gene; V was cut back by 0 bases and J by 4 bases.

The gene calls are TRBV5-1 and TRBJ2-1; D might be TRBD2 (6 bases). This CDR3 is built from 14 residues. V shed 0 bases and J shed 12 bases, with 16 bases lying between them. The germline gives CDR1 SGHRS, CDR2 YFSETQ. The CDR3 here is CASSLGWGERVQFF. The DNA of the CDR3 is TGCGCCAGCAGCTTGGGGTGGGGGGAGCGAGTGCAGTTCTTC. Using reference TRBV5-1 and TRBJ2-1 for the parts outside the CDR3, the full variable domain is KAGVTQTPRYLIKTRGQQVTLSCSPISGHRSVSWYQQTPGQGLQFLFEYFSETQRNKGNFPGRFSGRQFSNSRSEMNVSTLELGDSALYLCASSLGWGERVQFFGPGTRLTVL.

As regards this clonotype: A much larger clone sits a single nucleotide away, making a read error possible. This CDR3 fails to terminate in the conserved phenylalanine or tryptophan, so it likely reflects a read error. CDR3 sequence reads: CASSLVSGRGSYNEQFL. The CDR3 nucleotides read TGTGCCAGCAGTTTAGTTAGCGGGAGAGGCTCCTACAATGAGCAGTTCCTC. V gene TRBV27 combines with J gene TRBJ2-1; 9 bases are shared with TRBD2. Germline loops: CDR1 MNHEY, CDR2 SMNVEV (reference sequence). V lost 2 bases to trimming and J lost 0 bases; unmatched junction nucleotides: 5. This CDR3 contains 17 residues.

This chain connects TRBV18 to TRBJ2-3, with TRBD2 identical over 15 bases. Per the germline V gene, CDR1 is KGHSH and CDR2 is LQKENI. Trimming cost V 0 bases and J 3 bases; bases outside gene matches: 4. The CDR3 loop spans 18 amino acids. This CDR3 reads CASSPPGLAGGGTDTQYF. The CDR3 DNA follows: TGTGCCAGCTCACCACCGGGACTAGCGGGAGGAGGAACAGATACGCAGTATTTT.